This T cell receptor (beta chain) was captured in a study of blood T cell repertoires in COVID-19. In this sample, this clone turned up a few times. The same CDR3 arises from other DNA sequences in this sample as well. The CDR3 consists of 13 residues. V dropped 0 bases and J dropped 0 bases, with 3 bases sitting between them. CDR1 SGDLS and CDR2 YYNGEE come from the germline V gene. The data were produced by immunoSEQ multiplex PCR, yet TCRdb's version contains in-frame clones alone and is incomplete. The table shows 150,000 or so clones, with 80% to 90% occurring only once. The sample comprised peripheral blood. The chain combines TRBV9 with TRBJ1-1; D is undetermined. The origin of this receptor is a woman aged 45-65 years with acute or convalescent COVID-19. In DNA, the CDR3 is TGTGCCAGCAGCGTAGCGGTGAACACTGAAGCTTTCTTT. This codes for CASSVAVNTEAFF.